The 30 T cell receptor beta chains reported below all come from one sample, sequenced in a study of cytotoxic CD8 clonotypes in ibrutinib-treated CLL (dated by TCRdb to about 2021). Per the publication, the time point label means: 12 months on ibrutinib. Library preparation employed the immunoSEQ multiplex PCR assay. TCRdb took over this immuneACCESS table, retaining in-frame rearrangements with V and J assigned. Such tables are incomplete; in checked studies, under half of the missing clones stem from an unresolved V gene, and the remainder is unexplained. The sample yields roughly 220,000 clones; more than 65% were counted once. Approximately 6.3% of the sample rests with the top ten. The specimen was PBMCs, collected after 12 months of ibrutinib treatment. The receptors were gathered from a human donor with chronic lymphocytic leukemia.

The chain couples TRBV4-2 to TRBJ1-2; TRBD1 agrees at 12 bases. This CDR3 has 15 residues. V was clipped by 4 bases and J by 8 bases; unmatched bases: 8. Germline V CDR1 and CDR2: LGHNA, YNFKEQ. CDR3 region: CASSRPGQGAWGYTF. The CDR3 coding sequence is TGTGCCAGCAGCCGACCGGGACAGGGGGCTTGGGGCTACACCTTC.

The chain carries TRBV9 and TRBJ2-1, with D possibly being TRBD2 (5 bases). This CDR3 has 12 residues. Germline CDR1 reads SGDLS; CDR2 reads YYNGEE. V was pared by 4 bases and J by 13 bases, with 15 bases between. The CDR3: CASSPYPGVQFF. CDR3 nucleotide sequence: TGTGCCAGCAGCCCCTATCCCGGGGTTCAGTTCTTC.

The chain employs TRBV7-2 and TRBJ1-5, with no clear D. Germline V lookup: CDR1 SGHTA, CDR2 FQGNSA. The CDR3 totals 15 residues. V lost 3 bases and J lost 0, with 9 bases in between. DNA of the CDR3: TGTGCCAGCAGCTTTCGGCCGGATAGCAATCAGCCCCAGCATTTT. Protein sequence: CASSFRPDSNQPQHF.

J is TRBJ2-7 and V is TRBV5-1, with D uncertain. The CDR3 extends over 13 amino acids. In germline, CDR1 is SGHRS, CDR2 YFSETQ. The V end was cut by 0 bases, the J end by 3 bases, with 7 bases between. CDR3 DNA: TGCGCCAGCAGCTTGGAGGGCCGCTACGAGCAGTACTTC. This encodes CASSLEGRYEQYF.

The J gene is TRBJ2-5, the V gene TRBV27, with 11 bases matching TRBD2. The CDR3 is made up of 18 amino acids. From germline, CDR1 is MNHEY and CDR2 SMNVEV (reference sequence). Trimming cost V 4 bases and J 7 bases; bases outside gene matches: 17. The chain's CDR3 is CASSSTPWTSGRSRTQYF. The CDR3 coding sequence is TGTGCCAGCAGTTCTACCCCTTGGACTAGCGGGCGTAGTAGGACCCAGTACTTC.

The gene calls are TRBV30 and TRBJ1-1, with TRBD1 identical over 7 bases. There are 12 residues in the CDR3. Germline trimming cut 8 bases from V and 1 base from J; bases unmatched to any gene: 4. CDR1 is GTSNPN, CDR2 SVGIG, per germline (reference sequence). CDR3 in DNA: TGTGCCGAAAAGGGGGCGAACACTGAAGCTTTCTTT. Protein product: CAEKGANTEAFF.

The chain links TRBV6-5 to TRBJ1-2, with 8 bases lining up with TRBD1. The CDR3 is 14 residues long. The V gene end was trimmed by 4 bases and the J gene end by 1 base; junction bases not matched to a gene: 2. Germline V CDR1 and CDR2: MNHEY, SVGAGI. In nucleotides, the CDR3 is TGTGCCAGCAGTTTGACAGGGGTTAACTATGGCTACACCTTC. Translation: CASSLTGVNYGYTF.

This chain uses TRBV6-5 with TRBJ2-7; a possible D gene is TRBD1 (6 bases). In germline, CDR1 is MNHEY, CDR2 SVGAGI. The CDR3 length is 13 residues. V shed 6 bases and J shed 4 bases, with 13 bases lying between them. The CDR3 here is CASSPTGNYEQYF. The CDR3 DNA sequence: TGTGCCAGCAGCCCGACAGGAAATTACGAGCAGTACTTC.

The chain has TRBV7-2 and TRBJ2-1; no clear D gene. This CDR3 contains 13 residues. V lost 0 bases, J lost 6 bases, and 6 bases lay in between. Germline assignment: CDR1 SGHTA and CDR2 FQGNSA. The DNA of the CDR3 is TGTGCCAGCAGCTTAGCTTGGGGCAATGAGCAGTTCTTC. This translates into CASSLAWGNEQFF.

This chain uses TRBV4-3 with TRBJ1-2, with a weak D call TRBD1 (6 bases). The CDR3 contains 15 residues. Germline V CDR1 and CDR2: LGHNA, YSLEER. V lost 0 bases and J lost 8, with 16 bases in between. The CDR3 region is CASSQEARGGGGYTF. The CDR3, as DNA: TGCGCCAGCAGCCAAGAGGCTCGGGGGGGCGGCGGCTACACCTTC.

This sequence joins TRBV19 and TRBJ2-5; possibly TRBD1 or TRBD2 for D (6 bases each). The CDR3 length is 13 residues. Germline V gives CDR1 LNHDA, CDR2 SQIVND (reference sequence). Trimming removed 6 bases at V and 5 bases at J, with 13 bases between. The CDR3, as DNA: TGTGCCAGTAGAGGGGGGTTCGAGGAGACCCAGTACTTC. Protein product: CASRGGFEETQYF. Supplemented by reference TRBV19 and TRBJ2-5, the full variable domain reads DGGITQSPKYLFRKEGQNVTLSCEQNLNHDAMYWYRQDPGQGLRLIYYSQIVNDFQKGDIAEGYSVSREKKESFPLTVTSAQKNPTAFYLCASRGGFEETQYFGPGTRLLVL.

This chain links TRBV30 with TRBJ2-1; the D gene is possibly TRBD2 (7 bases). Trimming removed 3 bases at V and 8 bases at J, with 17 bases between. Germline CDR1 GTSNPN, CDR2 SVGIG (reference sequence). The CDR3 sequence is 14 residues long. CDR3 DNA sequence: TGTGCCTGGAGCCCCACCGGGGGGCTGGATGAGCAGTTCTTC. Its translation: CAWSPTGGLDEQFF.

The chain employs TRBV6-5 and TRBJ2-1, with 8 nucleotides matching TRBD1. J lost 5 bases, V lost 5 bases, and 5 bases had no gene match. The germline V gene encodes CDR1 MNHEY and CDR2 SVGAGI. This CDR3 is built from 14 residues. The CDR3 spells CASSPRQGNNEQFF. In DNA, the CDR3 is TGTGCCAGCAGTCCCAGACAGGGGAACAATGAGCAGTTCTTC.

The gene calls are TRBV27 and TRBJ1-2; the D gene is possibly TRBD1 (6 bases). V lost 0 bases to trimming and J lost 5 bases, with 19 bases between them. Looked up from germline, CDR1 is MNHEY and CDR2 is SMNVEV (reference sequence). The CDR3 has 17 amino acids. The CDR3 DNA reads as TGTGCCAGCAGTTTATCTACCAACACAGGGACCTTTTATGGCTACACCTTC. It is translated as CASSLSTNTGTFYGYTF.

CDR3 sequence reads: CAWMGPGKVNSPLHF. CDR3 nucleotides: TGTGCCTGGATGGGCCCAGGAAAGGTCAATTCACCCCTCCACTTT. The V gene is TRBV30, the J gene TRBJ1-6; D call uncertain. The germline gives CDR1 GTSNPN, CDR2 SVGIG (reference sequence). The CDR3 covers 15 residues. Trimming removed 4 bases from V and 7 bases from J, with 17 bases in between.

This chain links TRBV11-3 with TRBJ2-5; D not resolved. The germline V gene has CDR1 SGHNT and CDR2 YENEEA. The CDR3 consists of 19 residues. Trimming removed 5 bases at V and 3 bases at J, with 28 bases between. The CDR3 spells CASSTHSAQDVVGEETQYF. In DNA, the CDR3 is TGTGCCAGCAGCACCCACTCTGCCCAGGACGTCGTGGGCGAAGAGACCCAGTACTTC.

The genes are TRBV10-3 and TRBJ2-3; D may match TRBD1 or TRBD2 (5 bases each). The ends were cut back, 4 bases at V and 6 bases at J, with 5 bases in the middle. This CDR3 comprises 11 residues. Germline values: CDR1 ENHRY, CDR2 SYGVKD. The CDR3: CAISGGDTQYF. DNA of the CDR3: TGTGCCATCAGTGGGGGGGATACGCAGTATTTT.

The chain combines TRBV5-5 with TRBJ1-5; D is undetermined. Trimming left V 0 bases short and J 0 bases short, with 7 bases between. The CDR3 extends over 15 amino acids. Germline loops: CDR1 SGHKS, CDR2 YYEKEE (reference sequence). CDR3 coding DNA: TGTGCCAGCAGCTTGGCTCCGGATAGCAATCAGCCCCAGCATTTT. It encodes CASSLAPDSNQPQHF.

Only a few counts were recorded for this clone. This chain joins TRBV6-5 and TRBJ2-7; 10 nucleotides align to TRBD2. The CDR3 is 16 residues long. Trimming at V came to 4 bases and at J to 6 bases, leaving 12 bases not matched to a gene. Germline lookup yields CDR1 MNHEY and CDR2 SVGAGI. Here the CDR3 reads CASSFLPRLAGGEQYF. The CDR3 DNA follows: TGTGCCAGCAGTTTTCTGCCGCGGTTAGCGGGAGGCGAGCAGTACTTC.

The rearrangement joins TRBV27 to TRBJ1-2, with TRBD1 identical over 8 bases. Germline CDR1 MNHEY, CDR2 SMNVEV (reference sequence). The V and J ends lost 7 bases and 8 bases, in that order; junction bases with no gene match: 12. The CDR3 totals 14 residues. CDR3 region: CASNPRQGFGGYTF. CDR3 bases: TGTGCCAGCAACCCGAGACAGGGGTTCGGGGGCTACACCTTC.

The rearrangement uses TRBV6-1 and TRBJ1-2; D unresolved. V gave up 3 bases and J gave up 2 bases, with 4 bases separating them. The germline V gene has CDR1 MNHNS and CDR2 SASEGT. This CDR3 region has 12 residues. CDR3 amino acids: CASSEGNYGYTF. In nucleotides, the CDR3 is TGTGCCAGCAGTGAGGGGAACTATGGCTACACCTTC.

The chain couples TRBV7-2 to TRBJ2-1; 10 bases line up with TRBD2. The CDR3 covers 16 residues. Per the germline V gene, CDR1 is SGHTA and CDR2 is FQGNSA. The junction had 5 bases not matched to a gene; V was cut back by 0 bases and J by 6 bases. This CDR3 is CASSLAHASGSNEQFF. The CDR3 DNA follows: TGTGCCAGCAGCTTAGCGCACGCTAGCGGGAGCAATGAGCAGTTCTTC.

CDR3 sequence: CASSSPGQGSYEQYF. The CDR3 nucleotides read TGTGCCAGCAGTTCACCGGGACAGGGCTCCTACGAGCAGTACTTC. The V gene is TRBV5-6, the J gene TRBJ2-7, with 9 positions matching TRBD1. Germline V gives CDR1 SGHDT, CDR2 YYEEEE. V shed 5 bases and J 0 bases; nucleotides not matched to a gene: 6. CDR3 length: 15 amino acids.

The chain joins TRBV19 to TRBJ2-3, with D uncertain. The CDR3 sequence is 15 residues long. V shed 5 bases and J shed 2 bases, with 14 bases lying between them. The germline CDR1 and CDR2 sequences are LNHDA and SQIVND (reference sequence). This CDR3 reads CASSSGVSFTDTQYF. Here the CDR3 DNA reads TGTGCCAGTAGTTCAGGAGTGTCTTTCACAGATACGCAGTATTTT.

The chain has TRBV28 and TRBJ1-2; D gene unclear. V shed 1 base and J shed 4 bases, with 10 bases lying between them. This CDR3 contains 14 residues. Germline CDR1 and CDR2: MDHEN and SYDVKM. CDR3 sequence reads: CASSLYWQLYGYTF. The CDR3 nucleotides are TGTGCCAGCAGTTTATACTGGCAGCTCTATGGCTACACCTTC.

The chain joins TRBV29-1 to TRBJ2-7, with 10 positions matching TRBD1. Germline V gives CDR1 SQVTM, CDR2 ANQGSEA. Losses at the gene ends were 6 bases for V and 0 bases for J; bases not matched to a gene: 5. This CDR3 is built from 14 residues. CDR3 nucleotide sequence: TGCAGCGTGGACAGGGGGGGTGACTCCTACGAGCAGTACTTC. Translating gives CSVDRGGDSYEQYF.

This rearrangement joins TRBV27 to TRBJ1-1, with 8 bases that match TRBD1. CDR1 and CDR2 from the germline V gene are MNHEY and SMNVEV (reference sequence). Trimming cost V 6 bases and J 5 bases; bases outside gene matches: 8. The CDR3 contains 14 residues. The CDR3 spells CASSLQGARTEAFF. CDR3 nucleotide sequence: TGTGCCAGCAGCTTGCAGGGGGCGCGGACTGAAGCTTTCTTT.

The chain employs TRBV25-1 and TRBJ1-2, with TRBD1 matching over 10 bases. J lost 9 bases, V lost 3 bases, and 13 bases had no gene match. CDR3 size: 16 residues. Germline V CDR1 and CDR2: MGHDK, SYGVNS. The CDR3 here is CASSDISGQGKRSYTF. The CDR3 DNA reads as TGTGCCAGCAGTGACATATCGGGACAGGGGAAGAGAAGCTACACCTTC.

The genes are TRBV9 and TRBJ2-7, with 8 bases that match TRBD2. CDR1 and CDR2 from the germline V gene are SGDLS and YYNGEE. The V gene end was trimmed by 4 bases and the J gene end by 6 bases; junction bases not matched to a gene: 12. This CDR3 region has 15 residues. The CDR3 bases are TGTGCCAGCAGCAGTAGCGGGACTTCCTCGGGCGAGCAGTACTTC. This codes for CASSSSGTSSGEQYF. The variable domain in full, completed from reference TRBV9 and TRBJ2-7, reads DSGVTQTPKHLITATGQRVTLRCSPRSGDLSVYWYQQSLDQGLQFLIQYYNGEERAKGNILERFSAQQFPDLHSELNLSSLELGDSALYFCASSSSGTSSGEQYFGPGTRLTVT.

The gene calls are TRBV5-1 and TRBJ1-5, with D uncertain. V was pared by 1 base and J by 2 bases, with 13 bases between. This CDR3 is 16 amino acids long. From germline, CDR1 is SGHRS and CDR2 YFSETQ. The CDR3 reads CASSLTSAVGNQPQHF. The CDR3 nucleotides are TGCGCCAGCAGCTTGACGAGCGCGGTGGGCAATCAGCCCCAGCATTTT. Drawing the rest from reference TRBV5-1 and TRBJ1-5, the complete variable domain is KAGVTQTPRYLIKTRGQQVTLSCSPISGHRSVSWYQQTPGQGLQFLFEYFSETQRNKGNFPGRFSGRQFSNSRSEMNVSTLELGDSALYLCASSLTSAVGNQPQHFGDGTRLSIL.